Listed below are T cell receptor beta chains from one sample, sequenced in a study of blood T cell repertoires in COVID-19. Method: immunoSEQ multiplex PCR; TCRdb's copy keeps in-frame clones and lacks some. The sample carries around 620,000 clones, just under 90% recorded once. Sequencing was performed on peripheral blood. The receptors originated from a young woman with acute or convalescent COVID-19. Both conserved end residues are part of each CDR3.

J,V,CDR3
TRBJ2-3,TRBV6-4,CASSYRGTATTDTQYF
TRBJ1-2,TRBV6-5,CASSPGQGTRGYTF
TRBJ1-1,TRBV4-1,CASSPTPGTSNTEAFF
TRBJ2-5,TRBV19,CAMDRGRKETQYF
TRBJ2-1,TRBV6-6,CASSYQRGVAYEQFF
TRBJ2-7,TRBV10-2,CASSGGGATALRYEQYF
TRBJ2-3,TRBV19,CASSIAGGNTDTQYF
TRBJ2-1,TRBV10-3,CAISGQNEQFF
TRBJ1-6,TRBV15,CATSSRDTGSYNSPLHF
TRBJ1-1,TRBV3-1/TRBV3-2,CASSQVADTEAFF
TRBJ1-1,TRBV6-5,CASSYPTGGHTEAFF
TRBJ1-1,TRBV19,CASSPLWTGANTEAFF
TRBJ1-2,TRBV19,CASTTGTKANYGYTF
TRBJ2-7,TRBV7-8,CASSLHQVPQYEQYF
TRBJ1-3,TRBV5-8,CASRSTGAGNTIYF
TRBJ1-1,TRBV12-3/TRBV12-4,CASGLQGEAFF
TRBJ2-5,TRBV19,CATKKGRGKETQYF
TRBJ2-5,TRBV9,CASTQTGTGATETQYF
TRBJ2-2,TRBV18,CASSPRTANTGELFF
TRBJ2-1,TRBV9,CASSVAGTGYNGEQFF
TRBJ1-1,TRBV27,CASSIFTGGETEAFF
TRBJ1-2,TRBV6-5,CASSPGGTGLNGYTF
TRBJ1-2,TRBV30,CAWSRQVSDYGYTF
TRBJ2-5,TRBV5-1,CASSLKLVWETQYF
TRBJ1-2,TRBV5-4,CASSLEDGIVGYTF
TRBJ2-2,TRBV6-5,CASSYSGGTGELFF
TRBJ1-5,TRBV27,CASSPDRGLGSQHF
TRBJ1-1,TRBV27,CASSRTWTGLNTEAFF
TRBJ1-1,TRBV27,CASSATPGTRNTEAFF
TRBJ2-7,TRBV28,CASRLGGAYEQYF
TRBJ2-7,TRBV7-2,CASSLAGSTGTTFFYEQYF
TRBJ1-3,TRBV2,CASSATGASSGNTIYF
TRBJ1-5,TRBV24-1,CATSERDRLEPQHF
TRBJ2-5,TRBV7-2,CASSLRGRLEETQYF
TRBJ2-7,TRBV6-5,CASTATGYEQYF
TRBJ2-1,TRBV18,CASSSSFAGGQGNEQFF
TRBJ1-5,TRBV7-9,CASSTGQANQPQHF
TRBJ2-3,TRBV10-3,CAISSGGLIDTQYF
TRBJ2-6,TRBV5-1,CASSLASTASGANVLTF
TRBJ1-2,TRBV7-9,CASSAGQGVKLYGYTF
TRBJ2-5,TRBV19,CASGLTGTGQETQYF
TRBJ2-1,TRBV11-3,CASSLDRGGLSYNEQFF